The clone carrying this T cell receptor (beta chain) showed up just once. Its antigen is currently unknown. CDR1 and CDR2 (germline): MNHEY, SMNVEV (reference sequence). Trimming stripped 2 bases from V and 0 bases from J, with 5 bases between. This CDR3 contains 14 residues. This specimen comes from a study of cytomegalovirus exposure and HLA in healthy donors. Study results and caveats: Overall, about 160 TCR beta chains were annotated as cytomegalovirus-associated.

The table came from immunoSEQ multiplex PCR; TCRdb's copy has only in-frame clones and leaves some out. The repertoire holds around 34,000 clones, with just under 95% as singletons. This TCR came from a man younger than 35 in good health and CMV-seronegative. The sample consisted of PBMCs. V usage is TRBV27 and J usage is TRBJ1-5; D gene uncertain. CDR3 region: CASSLGVSNQPQHF. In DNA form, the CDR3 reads TGTGCCAGCAGTTTAGGAGTTAGCAATCAGCCCCAGCATTTT.